This is a list of T cell receptor beta chains from one sample in a study of control samples from healthy donors and cancer patients. TCRdb's copy holds only in-frame clones and misses some; the assay was immunoSEQ multiplex PCR. The sample yields about 130,000 clones, 91% seen once. The sample comprised blood. The receptor set was obtained from a young man in good health. CDR3s include the opening cysteine and the closing phenylalanine or tryptophan. The D gene is left open where the match is weak. Some rows have no size entry. The others give once, few or many, or a class for an expanded clone.

j_call	cdr3_length	d_call	clone_size	v_call	cdr3_aa	cdr3_nt
TRBJ1-1	13	.	.	TRBV12-3/TRBV12-4	CASSLQGNTEAFF	TGTGCCAGCAGTTTACAGGGGAACACTGAAGCTTTCTTT
TRBJ1-2	13	TRBD1	.	TRBV3-1/TRBV3-2	CASSQGTGGGYTF	TGTGCCAGCAGCCAAGGGACAGGGGGCGGCTACACCTTC
TRBJ1-2	14	.	.	TRBV18	CASSRTEANYGYTF	TGTGCCAGTTCAAGGACAGAAGCTAACTATGGCTACACCTTC
TRBJ1-4	13	.	.	TRBV10-3	CAIMRERGEKLFF	TGTGCCATCATGAGGGAACGGGGTGAAAAACTGTTTTTT
TRBJ2-5	13	TRBD2	once	TRBV12-5	CASAGGGPETQYF	TGTGCTAGTGCCGGGGGGGGCCCCGAGACCCAGTACTTC
TRBJ2-7	12	.	.	TRBV11-2	CASSSRFYEQYF	TGTGCCAGCAGCAGTAGGTTCTACGAGCAGTACTTC
TRBJ2-6	15	.	.	TRBV9	CASSVDGAGANVLTF	TGTGCCAGCAGCGTAGATGGTGCCGGGGCCAACGTCCTGACTTTC
TRBJ1-2	14	TRBD1	once	TRBV7-9	CASSEDRANYGYTF	TGTGCCAGCAGCGAGGACAGGGCTAACTATGGCTACACCTTC
TRBJ1-3	15	.	.	TRBV5-1	CASSLATGLRNTIYF	TGCGCCAGCAGCTTGGCCACAGGGTTGCGAAACACCATATATTTT
TRBJ2-3	13	.	.	TRBV12-3/TRBV12-4	CASRTGRGDTQYF	TGTGCCAGCAGAACAGGGCGCGGAGATACGCAGTATTTT
TRBJ2-7	15	.	.	TRBV4-1	CASSQVPEGPYEQYF	TGCGCCAGCAGCCAAGTCCCCGAGGGGCCCTACGAGCAGTACTTC
TRBJ2-1	13	.	.	TRBV5-4	CASSLLGYNEQFF	TGTGCCAGCAGCTTGTTGGGTTACAATGAGCAGTTCTTC
TRBJ1-3	14	.	.	TRBV29-1	CSVVVESVGNTIYF	TGCAGCGTTGTTGTCGAGTCAGTCGGAAACACCATATATTTT
TRBJ1-1	13	.	.	TRBV7-7	CASSLQLGQRAFF	TGTGCCAGCAGCTTACAGCTTGGGCAACGAGCTTTCTTT
TRBJ2-7	15	TRBD2	few	TRBV7-9	CASSPTSGGSYEQYF	TGTGCCAGCAGCCCTACTAGCGGGGGTTCCTACGAGCAGTACTTC
TRBJ1-1	13	.	.	TRBV10-1	CASRGTLGTEAFF	TGCGCCAGCAGGGGGACATTGGGCACTGAAGCTTTCTTT
TRBJ1-5	14	.	.	TRBV6-5	CASSLLGAGQPQHF	TGTGCCAGCAGTCTACTGGGGGCGGGTCAGCCCCAGCATTTT
TRBJ2-3	13	.	.	TRBV7-3	CASSLQVGDTQYF	TGTGCCAGCAGCTTACAAGTGGGAGATACGCAGTATTTT
TRBJ1-1	11	.	.	TRBV2	CAGAQNTEAFF	TGTGCCGGGGCACAGAACACTGAAGCTTTCTTT
TRBJ1-1	14	.	.	TRBV5-1	CASSLQGEATEAFF	TGCGCCAGCAGCTTACAGGGAGAGGCTACTGAAGCTTTCTTT
TRBJ2-7	17	.	.	TRBV4-1	CASSQIQRKGLIYEQYF	TGCGCCAGCAGCCAAATACAGAGAAAAGGGTTGATTTACGAGCAGTACTTC
TRBJ1-5	16	TRBD1	.	TRBV3-1/TRBV3-2	CASSQAGTGLDQPQHF	TGTGCCAGCAGCCAAGCAGGGACAGGGCTAGATCAGCCCCAGCATTTT
TRBJ1-2	14	.	.	TRBV7-9	CASSLGEPTYGYTF	TGTGCCAGCAGCTTAGGGGAGCCGACCTATGGCTACACCTTC
TRBJ1-2	14	.	.	TRBV7-9	CASSSGLGWNGYTF	TGTGCCAGCAGCTCCGGGTTGGGTTGGAACGGCTACACCTTC
TRBJ1-2	13	.	.	TRBV11-2	CASSLAANYGYTF	TGTGCCAGCAGCTTAGCAGCGAACTATGGCTACACCTTC
TRBJ1-3	15	TRBD1	once	TRBV9	CASSPRTGVGNTIYF	TGTGCCAGCAGCCCACGGACAGGGGTGGGAAACACCATATATTTT
TRBJ1-2	16	TRBD1	.	TRBV2	CASRNTGGEGAYGYTF	TGTGCCAGCAGGAATACAGGGGGCGAAGGCGCGTATGGCTACACCTTC
TRBJ1-5	12	.	.	TRBV2	CASSDRGQPQHF	TGTGCCAGCAGTGACAGAGGCCAGCCCCAGCATTTT
TRBJ2-3	15	.	.	TRBV7-6	CASSRMGGDTDTQYF	TGTGCCAGCAGCCGTATGGGGGGCGACACAGATACGCAGTATTTT
TRBJ2-2	16	.	.	TRBV5-1	CASSLLQVTNTGELFF	TGCGCCAGCAGCTTGTTACAGGTCACGAACACCGGGGAGCTGTTTTTT
TRBJ1-5	16	TRBD1	once	TRBV7-2	CASSLFADRGNQPQHF	TGTGCCAGCAGCTTATTTGCGGACAGGGGAAATCAGCCCCAGCATTTT
TRBJ2-5	15	.	.	TRBV7-7	CASSLDFGSGETQYF	TGTGCCAGCAGCTTAGATTTTGGAAGTGGGGAGACCCAGTACTTC